The following is a T cell receptor beta chain sequence with its context. As yet, its antigen is unknown. V dropped 8 bases and J dropped 5; count of bases not matched to a gene: 6. In germline, CDR1 is MNHEY, CDR2 SMNVEV (reference sequence). The CDR3 runs 13 residues. The donors were adults (healthy and HIV-negative) with no recent acute infections or vaccinations. This record belongs to a study of shared clonotypes between healthy human individuals. Overall study findings and caveats: Incompleteness in sorted-subset sequencing, despite large depth, was shown by rarefaction.

Here immunoSEQ multiplex PCR was the method, and the copy in TCRdb shows in-frame clones only, minus some. The table includes more than 1 million clones, approximately 78% detected once. This receptor was identified in a man in his late teens or twenties in good health. Some clones in this sample may be carry-over from other donors' samples. The chain uses TRBV27 and TRBJ2-7, with 10 nucleotides matching TRBD2. The sequenced material came from memory CD4+ T cells from PBMCs. This sample's subset: CD45RA-negative fraction. CDR3 residues: CASRASGSNEQYF. The CDR3 region has the DNA TGTGCCAGCCGGGCTAGCGGGAGCAACGAGCAGTACTTC.